The 20 T cell receptor beta chains listed next were all sequenced from one sample in a study of cytomegalovirus exposure and HLA in healthy donors. The PCR contained 60 Vbeta and 13 Jbeta primers. Here immunoSEQ multiplex PCR was the method, and the copy in TCRdb shows in-frame clones only, minus some. In the table there are about 160,000 clones, over 65% of which are singletons. Sequenced sample: PBMCs. These receptors all come from a middle-aged man in good health and CMV-seropositive.

V usage is TRBV9 and J usage is TRBJ1-1; D perhaps matches TRBD1 (5 bases). This CDR3 is 15 amino acids long. The V and J ends lost 4 bases and 1 base respectively, with 14 bases between them. Germline values: CDR1 SGDLS, CDR2 YYNGEE. The CDR3 here is CASSPGGLGNTEAFF. The CDR3 DNA reads as TGTGCCAGCAGCCCGGGGGGACTCGGGAACACTGAAGCTTTCTTT. The full variable domain, with the rest looked up from reference TRBV9 and TRBJ1-1, is DSGVTQTPKHLITATGQRVTLRCSPRSGDLSVYWYQQSLDQGLQFLIQYYNGEERAKGNILERFSAQQFPDLHSELNLSSLELGDSALYFCASSPGGLGNTEAFFGQGTRLTVV.

CDR3 sequence: CASSLSAGAGELFF. The CDR3 nucleotides are TGTGCCAGCAGCTTGAGCGCGGGGGCCGGGGAGCTGTTTTTT. This chain uses TRBV11-3 with TRBJ2-2, with TRBD2 matching over 7 bases. The germline V gene encodes CDR1 SGHNT and CDR2 YENEEA. Trimming at V came to 3 bases and at J to 6 bases, leaving 4 bases not matched to a gene. The CDR3 extends over 14 amino acids.

CDR3 nucleotides: TGCGCCAGCAGCTTGGAACTAGCGGGGGGGGATACGCAGTATTTT. Protein: CASSLELAGGDTQYF. This rearrangement joins TRBV5-1 to TRBJ2-3; 13 bases are shared with TRBD2. The CDR3 spans 15 residues. The germline V gene encodes CDR1 SGHRS and CDR2 YFSETQ. Unmatched junction bases numbered 1, after V lost 0 bases and J lost 6 bases.

The rearrangement joins TRBV27 to TRBJ1-2; D uncertain. Deletions cut 4 bases from V and 1 base from J, with 19 bases between. Germline V gene lookup returns CDR1 MNHEY and CDR2 SMNVEV (reference sequence). This CDR3 has 17 residues. This chain's CDR3 is CASSSAGNRPSNYGYTF. The CDR3 DNA reads TGTGCCAGCAGTTCTGCAGGAAACAGACCGAGTAACTATGGCTACACCTTC.

The V and J genes are TRBV19 and TRBJ1-5; 9 bases are shared with TRBD1. The CDR3 spans 16 residues. The V gene end was trimmed by 7 bases and the J gene end by 2 bases; junction bases not matched to a gene: 9. Germline CDR1 LNHDA, CDR2 SQIVND (reference sequence). Written as DNA, the CDR3 is TGTGCCAGTACCCCCGACAGGGGGGCGGGCAATCAGCCCCAGCATTTT. It encodes CASTPDRGAGNQPQHF.

V and J are TRBV2 and TRBJ2-3, with 9 bases that match TRBD1. CDR3 size: 14 residues. The junction had 8 bases not matched to a gene; V was cut back by 7 bases and J by 6 bases. CDR1 is SNHLY, CDR2 FYNNEI, per germline. The CDR3 DNA is TGTGCCAGCACCGAACAGGGGGCGCCCGATACGCAGTATTTT. This encodes CASTEQGAPDTQYF.

The chain links TRBV2 to TRBJ1-5; D is ambiguous. The CDR3 length is 13 residues. V gave up 3 bases and J gave up 5 bases, with 8 bases separating them. Germline CDR1 is SNHLY and CDR2 is FYNNEI. CDR3: CASSDRMDQPQHF. CDR3 in DNA: TGTGCCAGCAGTGACAGGATGGATCAGCCCCAGCATTTT.

The V and J genes are TRBV9 and TRBJ2-4; possibly TRBD1 for D (6 bases). CDR3 length equals 19 residues. V was shortened by 3 bases and J by 3 bases, with 25 bases between the two germline ends. Germline V gene data show CDR1 as SGDLS and CDR2 as YYNGEE. CDR3: CASSATTGSDSNSKNIQYF. CDR3 in DNA: TGTGCCAGCAGCGCGACGACAGGTAGCGACTCTAACAGCAAAAACATTCAGTACTTC.

The rearrangement links TRBV19 to TRBJ2-7; a possible D gene is TRBD2 (7 bases). The CDR3 spans 16 residues. Germline assignment: CDR1 LNHDA and CDR2 SQIVND (reference sequence). Trimming stripped 0 bases from V and 7 bases from J, with 19 bases between. The CDR3 DNA reads TGTGCCAGTAGTATAGAATTGGCGGGGGCTGCGGCGGAGCAGTACTTC. Its protein is CASSIELAGAAAEQYF. Looking up the rest from reference TRBV19 and TRBJ2-7 gives the full variable domain: DGGITQSPKYLFRKEGQNVTLSCEQNLNHDAMYWYRQDPGQGLRLIYYSQIVNDFQKGDIAEGYSVSREKKESFPLTVTSAQKNPTAFYLCASSIELAGAAAEQYFGPGTRLTVT.

CDR3 sequence (DNA): TGTGCCAGCAGTTCGGACAGGTCCCAGCAGTACTTC. Residues: CASSSDRSQQYF. The chain is built from TRBV6-1 and TRBJ2-7; 7 bases are a match to TRBD1. This CDR3 region has 12 residues. The V gene end was trimmed by 5 bases and the J gene end by 8 bases; junction bases not matched to a gene: 6. Germline CDR1 MNHNS, CDR2 SASEGT.

V and J are TRBV19 and TRBJ2-2; 8 bases align to TRBD1. The germline V gene encodes CDR1 LNHDA and CDR2 SQIVND (reference sequence). The V segment lost 8 bases and the J segment 1 base; nucleotides outside the gene matches: 6. The length of the CDR3 is 15 residues. The CDR3 DNA reads as TGTGCCAGTTCTCGGGACAGGCTGAACACCGGGGAGCTGTTTTTT. Protein sequence: CASSRDRLNTGELFF.

The CDR3, as DNA: TGTGCCAGCAGCTTAGAGGTAGGGGTGAACACTGAAGCTTTCTTT. Translating it yields CASSLEVGVNTEAFF. J is TRBJ1-1 and V is TRBV7-2; TRBD1 might be the D (5 bases). This CDR3 comprises 15 residues. The V end lost 1 base, the J end lost 0 bases, and 9 bases lay between the germline ends. Germline V gene sequence: CDR1 SGHTA, CDR2 FQGNSA.

The chain combines TRBV4-3 with TRBJ2-7, with 8 bases identical to TRBD1. Germline CDR1 is LGHNA and CDR2 is YSLEER. The CDR3 is 15 residues long. V dropped 0 bases and J dropped 5; count of bases not matched to a gene: 6. Written as DNA, the CDR3 is TGCGCCAGCAGCCAAGATGGACAGGGAGTCGACGAGCAGTACTTC. This encodes CASSQDGQGVDEQYF.

The chain recombines TRBV12-5 with TRBJ1-2, with 7 bases matching TRBD1. Per germline, CDR1 LGHNT and CDR2 FRNRAP. This CDR3 spans 16 amino acids. V lost 2 bases to trimming and J lost 4 bases; unmatched junction nucleotides: 10. CDR3: CASGLTPTTGPYGYTF. The DNA for the CDR3 is TGTGCTAGTGGTTTGACACCCACGACAGGGCCCTATGGCTACACCTTC. Variable domain in full (rest from reference TRBV12-5 and TRBJ1-2): DARVTQTPRHKVTEMGQEVTMRCQPILGHNTVFWYRQTMMQGLELLAYFRNRAPLDDSGMPKDRFSAEMPDATLATLKIQPSEPRDSAVYFCASGLTPTTGPYGYTFGSGTRLTVV.

This clone was counted between two and nine times. The chain employs TRBV29-1 and TRBJ1-1; 8 bases fit TRBD1. The CDR3 spans 12 residues. In germline, CDR1 is SQVTM, CDR2 ANQGSEA. Unmatched junction bases numbered 6, after V lost 6 bases and J lost 6 bases. CDR3 loop: CSVDLTGAEAFF. CDR3 coding DNA: TGCAGCGTGGACTTGACAGGGGCTGAAGCTTTCTTT. The full variable domain, its missing parts supplied by reference TRBV29-1 and TRBJ1-1, is SAVISQKPSRDICQRGTSLTIQCQVDSQVTMMFWYRQQPGQSLTLIATANQGSEATYESGFVIDKFPISRPNLTFSTLTVSNMSPEDSSIYLCSVDLTGAEAFFGQGTRLTVV.

CDR3 sequence: CASSRNRDRVFYEQYF. The CDR3 DNA reads TGTGCCAGCAGCCGCAACCGGGACAGGGTCTTCTACGAGCAGTACTTC. V and J are TRBV5-5 and TRBJ2-7, with 9 bases that match TRBD1. V shed 4 bases, J shed 3 bases, and the junction held 11 bases outside the gene matches. CDR3 length: 16 amino acids. Germline-derived CDR1 and CDR2 are SGHKS and YYEKEE (reference sequence).

V usage is TRBV4-1 and J usage is TRBJ2-7, with 8 bases matching TRBD1. The V and J ends lost 4 bases and 2 bases, in that order; junction bases with no gene match: 4. Germline CDR1 and CDR2: MGHRA and YSYEKL. The length of the CDR3 is 14 residues. The chain's CDR3 is CASSRRDRPYEQYF. DNA of the CDR3: TGCGCCAGCAGCCGCCGGGACAGGCCCTACGAGCAGTACTTC.

The chain employs TRBV5-1 and TRBJ2-3; 13 bases line up with TRBD2. Germline-derived CDR1 and CDR2 are SGHRS and YFSETQ. The CDR3 loop spans 16 amino acids. The V gene end was trimmed by 4 bases and the J gene end by 5 bases; junction bases not matched to a gene: 7. CDR3 loop: CASSVGLAGTGDTQYF. The CDR3 DNA reads as TGCGCCAGCAGCGTGGGACTAGCGGGGACTGGAGATACGCAGTATTTT.

The rearrangement uses TRBV12-5 and TRBJ2-1; 14 bases are a match to TRBD2. The CDR3 is made up of 21 amino acids. The junction had 15 bases not matched to a gene; V was cut back by 0 bases and J by 5 bases. CDR1 is LGHNT, CDR2 FRNRAP, per germline. Written as DNA, the CDR3 is TGTGCTAGTGGTTTGGTCACTTGGGGAGACAGGGGACTAGCGGGGGACAATGAGCAGTTCTTC. Its protein is CASGLVTWGDRGLAGDNEQFF.

The rearrangement uses TRBV6-5 and TRBJ2-3; a possible D gene is TRBD2 (6 bases). Per germline, CDR1 MNHEY and CDR2 SVGAGI. Trimming stripped 5 bases from V and 0 bases from J, with 9 bases between. This CDR3 is 14 amino acids long. This CDR3 is CASSDGTSTDTQYF. As DNA, the CDR3 is TGTGCCAGCAGTGATGGGACTAGCACAGATACGCAGTATTTT.